The text below deals with one T cell receptor (beta chain). It has no known antigen specificity. It has no much larger one-base neighbor in the sample; base qualities were not kept. Its CDR3 holds 14 amino acids, cysteine through phenylalanine. Only CDR3 DNA is held: 42 bases, read in frame from base 1. Via the germline V gene, CDR1 is SGHDT and CDR2 YYEEEE. V is cut by 4 bases and J by 5 bases, and the space between the germline ends is 13 bases. The time point label of this sample denotes: cells obtained before transplantation from donor or recipient. CD3+CD4+ and CD3+CD8+ populations were FACS-sorted from unstimulated pre-transplant donor and recipient cells taken from spleen or lymph nodes. The source of the sample is a study of graft-versus-host responses after intestinal transplantation (dated by TCRdb to the early 2020s). As for the study more broadly: The transplants that recipients got were multivisceral, liver-intestinal, or isolated intestinal. Rather than going through the commercial service, samples from a few later patients were sequenced in-house on an Illumina MiSeq and processed with MiXCR. Of the 20 to 25 intestinal transplant recipients enrolled in the cohort, one of whom was a retransplant, a few patients without pretransplant specimens were excluded. Alloreactive clones were identified by sequencing pre-transplant mixed lymphocyte reaction products and comparing them with unstimulated pre-transplant donor and recipient T cells. Donor T cell macrochimerism was defined as a peak of at least 4% donor T cells among recipient peripheral blood mononuclear cells. Anti-thymocyte globulin induction was given to all recipients, followed by maintenance tacrolimus and steroids for 2 to 4 years. Bulk TCR-beta CDR3 sequencing was used to track graft-versus-host and host-versus-graft alloreactive T cell clones in the graft, circulation and bone marrow after intestinal transplantation. Broader findings and caveats from the paper: Early after transplant, peak levels of circulating GvH clones were found to be associated with declines in HvG clones. GvH clones were detected in recipient bone marrow, and some of these GvH clones were observed earlier in ileal mucosa or blood, consistent with an intestinal mucosal origin. The conclusions were limited by the relatively low number and heterogeneity of the intestinal transplant patients. Patients with donor T cell macrochimerism had high GvH to HvG T cell clonal ratios in their allografts.

Library preparation was by the immunoSEQ multiplex PCR assay. For most patients, genomic DNA was isolated with the Qiagen DNeasy Blood and Tissue Kit and shipped frozen to Adaptive Biotechnologies for TCR sequencing. For most patients, genomic DNA was subjected to high-throughput TCR-beta CDR3 sequencing by Adaptive Biotechnologies. Per the authors' processing: Adaptive's ImmunoSEQ software supplied the TCR sequencing data for 18 patients, while MiXCR and VDJtools were used to process three other patients. To correct CD4 versus CD8 sorting errors, sequences present in both subsets at a frequency ratio below 5:1 were removed. CDR3 nucleotide sequences shared between donor and recipient were removed because the origin of such sequences could not be assigned. At least 2-fold expansion over unstimulated cells and a minimum CFSE-low frequency of 0.002% (template counts) or 0.001% (read counts) were required for clones to be classified as alloreactive. Mappable clones were those detected in sequenced pre-transplant spleen, lymph node, or MLR CFSE-low populations of the donor or recipient. The cumulative frequency of alloreactive clones was calculated as a percentage of all sequences, weighted by copy number. This immuneACCESS table, as held by TCRdb, lists in-frame sequences with V and J called but not all clones. Of the missing ones, under half trace to an unresolved V gene in checked studies; the others have no known cause. V and J calls and clone size are given by that table; D and trimming were obtained from the DNA. The table for this sample lists tens of thousands of clones; 90% of them were counted only once. Clones ranked in the top ten supply less than 5% of the sample.

The sequence was collected from a human donor who was the organ donor for an intestinal transplant. Sample: unstimulated CD8+ T cells sorted from spleen or lymph node cells, taken before transplant. The chain was built from TRBV5-6 and TRBJ2-1; D gene: possibly TRBD1, on 6 matching bases. The nucleotides read TGTGCCAGCAGCCACCGGGACAATAACAATGAGCAGTTCTTC. It is translated as CASSHRDNNNEQFF. Reference TRBV5-6 and TRBJ2-1 genes cover what lies past the CDR3, so the full variable domain is DAGVTQSPTHLIKTRGQQVTLRCSPKSGHDTVSWYQQALGQGPQFIFQYYEEEERQRGNFPDRFSGHQFPNYSSELNVNALLLGDSALYLCASSHRDNNNEQFFGPGTRLTVL.